The following is a TCR beta chain sequence with its context. Its antigen is as yet unknown. This sample was taken from a study of T cells in tuberculosis. Study-level information: This South African cohort compared adolescents with or without latent tuberculosis against adults with active tuberculosis.

This CDR3 comprises 16 residues. Germline V gene lookup returns CDR1 SGHNT and CDR2 YYREEE (reference sequence). With V trimmed by 5 bases and J by 5 bases, 13 bases remained unmatched. Whole-study findings and limits: Active tuberculosis TCR-alpha repertoires lay closer to GMM-specific TCRs than IGRA-negative controls, suggesting clonal expansion. GEM motif frequencies gave about 70% accuracy; the GMM repertoire gave almost 90%.

Some clones are missing from TCRdb's copy, which holds only in-frame ones; the method was immunoSEQ multiplex PCR. The profile covers about 22,000 clones, with about 96% appearing a single time and more than 5% taken by the ten largest. The sample was PBMCs. J is TRBJ2-1 and V is TRBV5-4, with 7 bases matching TRBD2. This clonotype originated in a donor between 10 and 29 years old with latent tuberculosis or without tuberculosis infection. DNA of the CDR3: TGTGCCAGCAGGTCCTTGGGGAGGGTGGGGGACAATGAGCAGTTCTTC. Amino acids: CASRSLGRVGDNEQFF.